This TCR beta chain emerged from a study of shared clonotypes between healthy human individuals. Points from the study as a whole: What limited the represented genetic and exposure-history diversity was the small number of donors. Sharing across four donors was highest in naive CD4 (around 5%) and lowest in memory CD8 (around 0.4%). Among donors, clonotype sharing was expected to be affected by sequencing depth.

About this clone itself: The antigen remains undetermined. The same CDR3 is also encoded by other DNA sequences in this sample.

Clones were sequenced by immunoSEQ multiplex PCR, and TCRdb holds only the in-frame ones, with some missing. The table has about 980,000 clones, less than 85% seen once; the top ten hold over 1.3%. Germline CDR1 is SGHTA and CDR2 is FQGNSA. V lost 7 bases and J 4 bases, leaving 5 bases between the germline ends. The CDR3 is made up of 11 amino acids. This clonotype was sampled from a man aged 18-30 years in good health. Source material: memory CD4+ T cells sorted from blood. Regarding subset: CD45RA-negative fraction. The rearrangement uses TRBV7-2 and TRBJ2-1; no clear D. The DNA of the CDR3 is TGTGCCAGCACCCTATACAATGAGCAGTTCTTC. Protein product: CASTLYNEQFF.